The clone carrying this T cell receptor (beta chain) has only a few counts. Antigen: not known. cDNA carried unique molecular identifiers, and a universal primer site was added by template switching. Via MiXCR, TCRdb re-called the 5' RACE reads, giving one row per CDR3 protein. The table records about 900,000 distinct CDR3 sequences, 10% to 15% of them present only once. This entry is derived from a study of identical twins. The CDR3 totals 13 residues. CDR1 SGHAT and CDR2 FQNNGV come from the germline V gene. Trimming removed 5 bases at V and 7 bases at J, with 11 bases between. Study results and limitations: Beta out-of-frame sequences showed weaker excess twin sharing. Within monozygotic twins, out-of-frame TCR alpha sharing was underestimated by the models.

The data also belong to a second study, concerning yellow fever vaccine responses in identical twins.

The chain couples TRBV11-2 to TRBJ2-2, with TRBD2 as a possible D gene (5 bases). This receptor was obtained from a woman between 18 and 29 years old in good health. Sequenced material: PBMCs. CDR3: CASSRPGSGELFF. The CDR3 nucleotides are TGTGCCAGCAGCCGGCCGGGGAGCGGGGAGCTGTTTTTT. The variable domain in full, with the rest retrieved from reference TRBV11-2 and TRBJ2-2, is EAGVAQSPRYKIIEKRQSVAFWCNPISGHATLYWYQQILGQGPKLLIQFQNNGVVDDSQLPKDRFSAERLKGVDSTLKIQPAKLEDSAVYLCASSRPGSGELFFGEGSRLTVL.